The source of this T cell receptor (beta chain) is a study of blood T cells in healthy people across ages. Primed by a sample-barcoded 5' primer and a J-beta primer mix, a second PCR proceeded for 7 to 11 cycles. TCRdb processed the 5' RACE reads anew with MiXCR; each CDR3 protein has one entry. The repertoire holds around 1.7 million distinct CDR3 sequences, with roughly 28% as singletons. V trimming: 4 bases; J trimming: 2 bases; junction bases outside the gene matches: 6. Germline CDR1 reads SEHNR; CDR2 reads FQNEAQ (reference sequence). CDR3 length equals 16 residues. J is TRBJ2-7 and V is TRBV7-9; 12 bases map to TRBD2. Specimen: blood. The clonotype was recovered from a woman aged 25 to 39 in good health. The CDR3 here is CASSSTSGSETYEQYF. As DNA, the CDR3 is TGTGCCAGCAGCTCGACTAGCGGGAGCGAAACCTACGAGCAGTACTTC.